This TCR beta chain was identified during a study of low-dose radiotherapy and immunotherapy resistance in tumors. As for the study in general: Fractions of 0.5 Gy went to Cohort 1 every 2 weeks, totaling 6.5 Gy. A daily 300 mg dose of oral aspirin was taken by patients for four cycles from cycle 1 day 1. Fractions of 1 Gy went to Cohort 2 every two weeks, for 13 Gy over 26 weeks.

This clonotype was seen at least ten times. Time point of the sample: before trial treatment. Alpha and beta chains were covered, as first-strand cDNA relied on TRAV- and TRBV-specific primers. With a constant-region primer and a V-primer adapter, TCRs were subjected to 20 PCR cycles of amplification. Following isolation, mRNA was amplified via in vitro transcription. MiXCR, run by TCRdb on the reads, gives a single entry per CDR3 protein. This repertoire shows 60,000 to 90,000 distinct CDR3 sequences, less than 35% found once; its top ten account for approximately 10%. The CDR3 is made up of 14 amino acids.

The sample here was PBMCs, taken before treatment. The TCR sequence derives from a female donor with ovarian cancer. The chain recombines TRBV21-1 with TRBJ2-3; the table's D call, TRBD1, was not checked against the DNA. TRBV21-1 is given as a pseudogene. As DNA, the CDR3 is TGTGCAGTCGCCGGGACAGGGGTCGGAGATACGCAGTATTTT. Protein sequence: CAVAGTGVGDTQYF.